The TCR beta chain described here comes from a study of blood T cell repertoires in COVID-19. Study background: T cells, B-cell-depleted T cells, or PBMCs provided the cDNA or gDNA that served as material.

In the study's own analysis: Quantification of nucleated cells was approximated via reference gene primer amplification. Data came from immunoSEQ multiplex PCR; TCRdb stores just in-frame clones and leaves some out. V, J and clone size are those of that table, while D and trimming were read from the DNA. Of 150,000 or so clones detected, just under 85% appear once; the ten largest clones hold 25% to 30%. Looked up from germline, CDR1 is LGHNT and CDR2 is FRNRAP. The CDR3 runs 14 residues. Trimming removed 3 bases from V and 5 bases from J, with 13 bases in between. The specimen sequenced was peripheral blood. This rearrangement joins TRBV12-5 to TRBJ1-2; D is unresolved. This TCR was sampled from a woman in her fifties or sixties with acute or convalescent COVID-19. The CDR3 nucleotides are TGTGCTAGTGGTTTCGACAACGCGTGGTATGGCTACACCTTC. Protein product: CASGFDNAWYGYTF.